These 20 T cell receptor beta chains were all obtained from the same sample, sequenced in a study of blood T cell repertoires in COVID-19. Sequencing used immunoSEQ multiplex PCR; TCRdb keeps in-frame clones, though not all of them. The table records 400,000 to 450,000 clones, approximately 88% of them present only once. The sequencing input was peripheral blood. Receptors originate from a woman aged 45-65 years with COVID-19, enrolled during active disease.

V is TRBV19 and J is TRBJ1-4; possible D gene TRBD1, 5 bases. Trimming took 5 bases from V and 2 from J, leaving 9 bases between them. The CDR3 runs 14 residues. From germline, CDR1 is LNHDA and CDR2 SQIVND (reference sequence). The CDR3 DNA reads as TGTGCCAGTAGTGTGGGACTGACTAATGAAAAACTGTTTTTT. Translated, it gives CASSVGLTNEKLFF.

The rearrangement uses TRBV9 and TRBJ2-3, with TRBD2 matching over 8 bases. Germline CDR1 SGDLS, CDR2 YYNGEE. The CDR3 contains 13 residues. Unmatched junction bases numbered 6, after V lost 6 bases and J lost 6 bases. The CDR3 is CASTGGVVDTQYF. Here the CDR3 DNA reads TGTGCCAGCACCGGGGGGGTGGTGGATACGCAGTATTTT.

This clone occurred a few times. The gene calls are TRBV7-7 and TRBJ1-1; D is undetermined. This CDR3 has 15 residues. Per the germline V gene, CDR1 is SSHAT and CDR2 is FNYEAQ (reference sequence). V dropped 2 bases and J dropped 0 bases, with 10 bases sitting between them. Here the CDR3 DNA reads TGTGCCAGCAGCTTAAGACAAAAAATGAACACTGAAGCTTTCTTT. Amino acids: CASSLRQKMNTEAFF.

The genes are TRBV3-1 (or the pseudogene TRBV3-2) and TRBJ1-2; D is possibly TRBD1 (6 bases). Germline loops: CDR1 LGHDT, CDR2 YNNKEL (reference sequence). The CDR3 spans 14 residues. Trimming cost V 7 bases and J 8 bases, with 20 bases left between them. Written as DNA, the CDR3 is TGTGCCAGCACCTCAGGGGCCTCGGTTGGAGGCTACACCTTC. As protein: CASTSGASVGGYTF.

This clone was seen more than once but under ten times. This chain connects TRBV27 to TRBJ1-6; 9 bases match TRBD1. Germline values: CDR1 MNHEY, CDR2 SMNVEV (reference sequence). The CDR3 contains 15 residues. J lost 6 bases, V lost 5 bases, and 5 bases had no gene match. This chain's CDR3 is CASSRGQGSNSPLHF. The CDR3 DNA is TGTGCCAGCAGTCGAGGACAGGGGAGTAATTCACCCCTCCACTTT.

The gene calls are TRBV5-4 and TRBJ2-7, with TRBD2 matching 13 bases. The CDR3 is 16 amino acids. The germline gives CDR1 SGHNT, CDR2 YYREEE (reference sequence). V lost 3 bases to trimming and J lost 2 bases; unmatched junction nucleotides: 5. The CDR3 DNA follows: TGTGCCAGCAGCTCTCGGACTAGCGGGGGCCCCTACGAGCAGTACTTC. Residues: CASSSRTSGGPYEQYF.

The rearrangement links TRBV28 to TRBJ1-1; the D gene is possibly TRBD1 (6 bases). From germline, CDR1 is MDHEN and CDR2 SYDVKM. Between the trimmed V and J ends, which lost 6 bases and 0 bases, there was a span of 8 bases. CDR3 size: 13 residues. CDR3 in DNA: TGTGCCAGCAGCCAGGGGTTGAACACTGAAGCTTTCTTT. It specifies CASSQGLNTEAFF.

J is TRBJ1-6 and V is TRBV5-1; no clear D gene. Looked up from germline, CDR1 is SGHRS and CDR2 is YFSETQ. The V gene lost 1 base and the J gene lost 7 bases, with 18 bases spanning the gap. This CDR3 contains 17 residues. The CDR3 nucleotides read TGCGCCAGCAGCTTGAAACAGTTAGGCTTTTGGAATTCACCCCTCCACTTT. It encodes CASSLKQLGFWNSPLHF.

This chain uses TRBV5-6 with TRBJ1-2; tentatively, D is TRBD1 (6 bases). Between the trimmed V and J ends, which lost 5 bases and 0 bases, there was a span of 14 bases. The CDR3 extends over 15 amino acids. Germline values: CDR1 SGHDT, CDR2 YYEEEE. CDR3 amino acids: CASRLQGQANYGYTF. The CDR3 nucleotides read TGTGCCAGCAGATTACAGGGCCAAGCTAACTATGGCTACACCTTC.

The chain has TRBV15 and TRBJ2-6; D unresolved. Per the germline V gene, CDR1 is LNHNV and CDR2 is YYDKDF (reference sequence). CDR3 length: 17 amino acids. V lost 0 bases to trimming and J lost 0 bases, with 9 bases between them. The CDR3: CATSRDLGSSGANVLTF. The CDR3 DNA reads as TGTGCCACCAGCAGAGATCTTGGCAGCTCTGGGGCCAACGTCCTGACTTTC.

V usage is TRBV7-2 and J usage is TRBJ2-3, with D possibly TRBD1 on 6 matching bases. The CDR3 runs 15 residues. Germline CDR1 reads SGHTA; CDR2 reads FQGNSA. Trimming took 2 bases from V and 8 from J, leaving 17 bases between them. The CDR3 is CASSLWGPLKGTQYF. For the CDR3, the DNA is TGTGCCAGCAGCTTATGGGGGCCCTTGAAGGGTACGCAGTATTTT.

Note on this clone: Different DNA sequences within this sample yield the same CDR3. The V and J genes are TRBV5-1 and TRBJ1-5; no clear D. CDR1 and CDR2 from the germline V gene are SGHRS and YFSETQ. This CDR3 spans 14 amino acids. Trimming stripped 0 bases from V and 3 bases from J, with 7 bases between. This CDR3 reads CASSLGTDNQPQHF. The CDR3 DNA follows: TGCGCCAGCAGCTTGGGTACAGACAATCAGCCCCAGCATTTT. The full variable domain, its missing parts supplied by reference TRBV5-1 and TRBJ1-5, is KAGVTQTPRYLIKTRGQQVTLSCSPISGHRSVSWYQQTPGQGLQFLFEYFSETQRNKGNFPGRFSGRQFSNSRSEMNVSTLELGDSALYLCASSLGTDNQPQHFGDGTRLSIL.

The table lists this clone with a count of one. The rearrangement uses TRBV11-2 and TRBJ2-1; 7 bases are shared with TRBD2. With V trimmed by 1 base and J by 7 bases, 1 base remained unmatched. CDR1 is SGHAT, CDR2 FQNNGV, per germline. The CDR3 runs to 13 residues. The DNA of the CDR3 is TGTGCCAGCAGCTTAGGGACTAGGAATGAGCAGTTCTTC. Protein product: CASSLGTRNEQFF.

This clone was detected a few times. The J gene is TRBJ1-6, the V gene TRBV6-1, with D perhaps matching TRBD1 (5 bases). The CDR3 is 15 residues long. Germline CDR1 is MNHNS and CDR2 is SASEGT. The ends were cut back, 2 bases at V and 7 bases at J, with 12 bases in the middle. In DNA, the CDR3 is TGTGCCAGCAGTGAACGGAGGGGCTCCAATTCACCCCTCCACTTT. Encoded protein: CASSERRGSNSPLHF.

CDR3 in amino acids: CAWSSYSKNYGYTF. Here the CDR3 DNA reads TGTGCCTGGAGTAGTTATAGTAAGAACTATGGCTACACCTTC. V gene TRBV30 combines with J gene TRBJ1-2, with no clear D. The V and J ends lost 2 bases and 2 bases respectively, with 12 bases between them. The germline CDR1 and CDR2 sequences are GTSNPN and SVGIG (reference sequence). The CDR3 totals 14 residues. Complete variable domain (other parts from reference TRBV30 and TRBJ1-2): SQTIHQWPATLVQPVGSPLSLECTVEGTSNPNLYWYRQAAGRGLQLLFYSVGIGQISSEVPQNLSASRPQDRQFILSSKKLLLSDSGFYLCAWSSYSKNYGYTFGSGTRLTVV.

This sequence joins TRBV19 and TRBJ1-1, with D possibly matching TRBD1 (6 bases). Germline CDR1 LNHDA, CDR2 SQIVND (reference sequence). CDR3 length: 12 amino acids. V was shortened by 7 bases and J by 3 bases, with 9 bases between the two germline ends. The CDR3 DNA is TGTGCCAGTAATAGGGGGTACACTGAAGCTTTCTTT. It translates to CASNRGYTEAFF.

The sample holds many counts of this clone. The chain couples TRBV5-1 to TRBJ2-1; tentatively, D is TRBD2 (7 bases). The germline gives CDR1 SGHRS, CDR2 YFSETQ. The CDR3 length is 14 residues. Trimming shortened V by 4 bases and J by 9 bases, and 17 bases separated the two germline ends. Here the CDR3 reads CASSLRGAGSEQFF. In DNA form, the CDR3 reads TGCGCCAGCAGCCTACGGGGGGCAGGGAGTGAGCAGTTCTTC. Combining the CDR3 with reference TRBV5-1 and TRBJ2-1 gives the whole variable domain KAGVTQTPRYLIKTRGQQVTLSCSPISGHRSVSWYQQTPGQGLQFLFEYFSETQRNKGNFPGRFSGRQFSNSRSEMNVSTLELGDSALYLCASSLRGAGSEQFFGPGTRLTVL.

This clone appeared once. The chain couples TRBV7-2 to TRBJ1-2; D might be TRBD1 (6 bases). With 5 bases removed from V and 7 bases from J, the gap between germline ends came to 14 bases. The CDR3 consists of 13 residues. The V gene's germline CDR1 is SGHTA and CDR2 FQGNSA. CDR3 in amino acids: CASSTTGMAGYTF. Here the CDR3 DNA reads TGTGCCAGCAGCACCACAGGGATGGCTGGCTACACCTTC. The whole variable domain, filled in from reference TRBV7-2 and TRBJ1-2, reads GAGVSQSPSNKVTEKGKDVELRCDPISGHTALYWYRQSLGQGLEFLIYFQGNSAPDKSGLPSDRFSAERTGGSVSTLTIQRTQQEDSAVYLCASSTTGMAGYTFGSGTRLTVV.

The chain is built from TRBV27 and TRBJ2-1; 16 nucleotides align to TRBD2. The CDR3 contains 18 residues. CDR1 is MNHEY and CDR2 is SMNVEV in the germline V gene (reference sequence). V dropped 7 bases and J dropped 7; count of bases not matched to a gene: 13. The CDR3 DNA reads as TGTGCCAGCACCTCCCGAGGGACTAGCGGGGGGGCGCCTAATGAGCAGTTCTTC. Translated, it gives CASTSRGTSGGAPNEQFF.

This chain joins TRBV5-1 and TRBJ2-2; 15 nucleotides line up with TRBD2. This CDR3 contains 17 residues. V dropped 4 bases and J dropped 4; count of bases not matched to a gene: 5. Germline V gene data show CDR1 as SGHRS and CDR2 as YFSETQ. CDR3 sequence: CASSPGLAGGLTGELFF. As DNA, the CDR3 is TGCGCCAGCAGCCCGGGACTAGCGGGGGGCCTCACCGGGGAGCTGTTTTTT.